This passage covers 9 T cell receptor beta chains from one sample sequenced in a study of cytomegalovirus exposure and HLA in healthy donors. The PCR contained 60 Vbeta and 13 Jbeta primers. Produced via immunoSEQ multiplex PCR; TCRdb's table is partial and in-frame only. This table holds some 100,000 clones, about 68% found once. Sequenced input: PBMCs. Every receptor here comes from a male donor in good health and CMV-seropositive.

The CDR3 DNA reads TGCGCCAGCAGCCAAGGAGGGACAGGGGCCTACGAGCAGTACTTC. Its protein is CASSQGGTGAYEQYF. The V and J genes are TRBV5-1 and TRBJ2-7; TRBD1 aligns across 10 bases. The ends lost 4 bases at V and 2 bases at J; junction bases unmatched: 6. CDR3 length: 15 amino acids. CDR1 SGHRS and CDR2 YFSETQ come from the germline V gene.

The chain combines TRBV5-1 with TRBJ2-2; 9 positions match TRBD1. The CDR3 is 19 amino acids. CDR1 is SGHRS and CDR2 is YFSETQ in the germline V gene. J gave up 2 bases and V 0 bases, and 11 bases lay outside the gene matches. The CDR3 sequence: CASSLGLLPDRGNTGELFF. DNA of the CDR3: TGCGCCAGCAGCTTGGGACTCCTTCCGGACAGGGGTAACACCGGGGAGCTGTTTTTT.

J is TRBJ1-5 and V is TRBV7-2; 8 bases are shared with TRBD1. Germline V CDR1 and CDR2: SGHTA, FQGNSA. V gave up 5 bases and J gave up 0 bases; unmatched junction bases: 6. This CDR3 spans 16 amino acids. The CDR3 region is CASSVQGAGSNQPQHF. Here the CDR3 DNA reads TGTGCCAGCAGCGTCCAGGGGGCAGGTAGCAATCAGCCCCAGCATTTT. The full variable domain, with the rest looked up from reference TRBV7-2 and TRBJ1-5, is GAGVSQSPSNKVTEKGKDVELRCDPISGHTALYWYRQSLGQGLEFLIYFQGNSAPDKSGLPSDRFSAERTGGSVSTLTIQRTQQEDSAVYLCASSVQGAGSNQPQHFGDGTRLSIL.

The chain uses TRBV10-3 and TRBJ2-2; no firm D call. Trimming took off 7 bases at V and 1 base at J, with 10 bases between the two ends. The germline gives CDR1 ENHRY, CDR2 SYGVKD. CDR3 length: 14 amino acids. CDR3 amino acids: CAIKKEMNTGELFF. The DNA for the CDR3 is TGTGCCATCAAAAAGGAGATGAACACCGGGGAGCTGTTTTTT.

The V gene is TRBV4-3, the J gene TRBJ2-5; 8 nucleotides match TRBD2. The CDR3 sequence is 16 residues long. Per germline, CDR1 LGHNA and CDR2 YSLEER. V dropped 0 bases and J dropped 4; count of bases not matched to a gene: 7. The DNA of the CDR3 is TGCGCCAGCAGCCAAGATCCTCTCGGGGGGGCAGAGACCCAGTACTTC. The encoded protein is CASSQDPLGGAETQYF.

This chain uses TRBV9 with TRBJ2-2; 8 positions match TRBD1. The germline V gene encodes CDR1 SGDLS and CDR2 YYNGEE. This CDR3 region has 16 residues. The V and J ends lost 0 bases and 4 bases, in that order; junction bases with no gene match: 5. The CDR3 DNA follows: TGTGCCAGCAGCGTAGCTGGCAGGGGGCGCACCGGGGAGCTGTTTTTT. Its translation is CASSVAGRGRTGELFF. The variable domain in full, with the rest retrieved from reference TRBV9 and TRBJ2-2, is DSGVTQTPKHLITATGQRVTLRCSPRSGDLSVYWYQQSLDQGLQFLIQYYNGEERAKGNILERFSAQQFPDLHSELNLSSLELGDSALYFCASSVAGRGRTGELFFGEGSRLTVL.

V is TRBV30 and J is TRBJ2-1; TRBD2 agrees at 9 bases. V dropped 1 base and J dropped 3; count of bases not matched to a gene: 4. The CDR3 is made up of 15 amino acids. Germline V gene sequence: CDR1 GTSNPN, CDR2 SVGIG (reference sequence). The CDR3 DNA is TGTGCCTGGAGTGAGGGTAGCGGGGGCTACAATGAGCAGTTCTTC. As protein: CAWSEGSGGYNEQFF.

This chain joins TRBV13 and TRBJ2-3; 8 nucleotides line up with TRBD2. Germline CDR1 is PRHDT and CDR2 is FYEKMQ (reference sequence). The CDR3 runs to 14 residues. V shed 5 bases and J 10 bases; nucleotides not matched to a gene: 11. CDR3 sequence: CASSQGGGLGSQYF. CDR3 bases: TGTGCCAGCAGCCAGGGCGGGGGACTAGGCTCGCAGTATTTT. Full variable domain (remainder filled in from reference TRBV13 and TRBJ2-3): AAGVIQSPRHLIKEKRETATLKCYPIPRHDTVYWYQQGPGQDPQFLISFYEKMQSDKGSIPDRFSAQQFSDYHSELNMSSLELGDSALYFCASSQGGGLGSQYFGPGTRLTVL.

The chain recombines TRBV5-1 with TRBJ2-6; 9 bases align to TRBD1. Germline trimming cut 4 bases from V and 1 base from J; bases unmatched to any gene: 9. Germline-derived CDR1 and CDR2 are SGHRS and YFSETQ. The length of the CDR3 is 18 residues. CDR3 residues: CASSQGTGGRSGANVLTF. For the CDR3, the DNA is TGCGCCAGCAGCCAAGGAACAGGGGGCAGGTCTGGGGCCAACGTCCTGACTTTC.